This T cell receptor beta chain was found in a study of T-cell memory formation after mild COVID-19. The CDR3 totals 15 residues. After removal of 3 bases from V and 4 bases from J, the junction contained 8 bases not matched to a gene. Study-wide points: CM and EM subsets held most contracting CD4+ clones; EMRA held CD8+ ones.

The table lists this clonotype with a few counts. No antigen is known for it. The TCR alpha and TCR beta cDNA libraries, bearing sample barcodes and UMIs, were generated by 5'RACE using constant-segment primers. Via MiXCR, TCRdb re-called the 5' RACE reads, giving one row per CDR3 protein. In the table there are roughly 130,000 distinct CDR3 sequences, approximately 15% of which are singletons. The V and J genes are TRBV12-3 or TRBV12-4 and TRBJ2-7, with 8 bases lining up with TRBD2. The receptor's source is an adult woman who had mild COVID-19 (a few samples of this study predate the infection). Cell type and time point are not known. Sequencing was done on a sample of PBMCs or a T cell subset sorted from them (not recorded which). This CDR3 reads CASSLPGLGLYEQYF. CDR3 nucleotides: TGTGCCAGCAGTTTGCCGGGACTAGGGCTATACGAGCAGTACTTC.